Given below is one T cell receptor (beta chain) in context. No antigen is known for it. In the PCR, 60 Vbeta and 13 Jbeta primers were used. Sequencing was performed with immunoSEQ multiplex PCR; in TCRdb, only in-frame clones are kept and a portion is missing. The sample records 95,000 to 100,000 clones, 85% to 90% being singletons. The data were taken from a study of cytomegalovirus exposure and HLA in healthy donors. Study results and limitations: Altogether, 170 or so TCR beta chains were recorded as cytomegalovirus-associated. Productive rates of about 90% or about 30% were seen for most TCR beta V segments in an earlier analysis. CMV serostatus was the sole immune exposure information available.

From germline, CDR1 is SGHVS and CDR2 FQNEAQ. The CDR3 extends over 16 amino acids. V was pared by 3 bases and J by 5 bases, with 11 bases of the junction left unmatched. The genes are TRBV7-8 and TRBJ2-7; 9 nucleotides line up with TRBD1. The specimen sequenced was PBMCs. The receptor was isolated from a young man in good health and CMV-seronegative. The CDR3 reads CASSFPMGTGQNEQYF. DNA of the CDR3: TGTGCCAGCAGCTTCCCCATGGGGACAGGGCAAAACGAGCAGTACTTC.